The next 3 T cell receptor beta chains were all read from a single sample in a study of T cells in localized non-small cell lung cancer. Sequencing was performed with immunoSEQ multiplex PCR; in TCRdb, only in-frame clones are kept and a portion is missing. The sample yields 30,000 to 45,000 clones, 87% seen once. The starting material was peripheral blood, obtained before any cancer treatment. These receptors came from a woman aged 35 to 70 with stage I lung adenocarcinoma.

This chain uses TRBV4-3 with TRBJ1-6; D is ambiguous. With 1 base removed from V and 0 bases from J, the gap between germline ends came to 7 bases. The CDR3 extends over 16 amino acids. Germline loops: CDR1 LGHNA, CDR2 YSLEER. The CDR3, as DNA: TGCGCCAGCAGCCAAGGCAGAAGCTCCTATAATTCACCCCTCCACTTT. This encodes CASSQGRSSYNSPLHF.

The chain is built from TRBV11-2 and TRBJ2-3; possible D gene TRBD1, 6 bases. V lost 3 bases to trimming and J lost 3 bases, with 7 bases between them. CDR1 is SGHAT and CDR2 is FQNNGV in the germline V gene. This CDR3 spans 13 amino acids. In nucleotides, the CDR3 is TGTGCCAGCAGCTTTCAGGGGACAGATACGCAGTATTTT. Amino acid sequence: CASSFQGTDTQYF. The variable domain in full, completed from reference TRBV11-2 and TRBJ2-3, reads EAGVAQSPRYKIIEKRQSVAFWCNPISGHATLYWYQQILGQGPKLLIQFQNNGVVDDSQLPKDRFSAERLKGVDSTLKIQPAKLEDSAVYLCASSFQGTDTQYFGPGTRLTVL.

This sequence joins TRBV28 and TRBJ2-6, with no clear D. V was trimmed by 4 bases and J by 7 bases, leaving 8 bases between them. Germline CDR1 and CDR2: MDHEN and SYDVKM. CDR3 length equals 13 residues. The CDR3, as DNA: TGTGCCAGCAGTTCCCCCCCAGCCAACGTCCTGACTTTC. This translates into CASSSPPANVLTF.